The clone carrying this T cell receptor beta chain was seen ten or more times. Its target is not known. TCRdb reanalysed the 5' RACE reads using MiXCR and keeps one entry per CDR3 protein. The table includes more than 150,000 distinct CDR3 sequences, 15% to 20% detected once. This sample is part of a study of CD8 T cells in ankylosing spondylitis. General study findings and limits: Reportedly, disease-linked clones are significantly enriched in ankylosing spondylitis patients' matched synovial fluid. Seemingly characteristic of ankylosing spondylitis blood was a TCR beta motif consisting of under ten highly homologous variants.

What was sequenced was blood, either unsorted or a sorted T cell fraction (not recorded which). The receptor was derived from a male donor aged 5-30 years with ankylosing spondylitis or in good health (not recorded which).

CDR3 bases: TGCGCCAGCAGCCAGGGAATATCTGCTGGCTACACCTTC. Translated: CASSQGISAGYTF. The rearrangement uses TRBV5-1 and TRBJ1-2, with D maybe TRBD1 (5 bases). In germline, CDR1 is SGHRS, CDR2 YFSETQ. The length of the CDR3 is 13 residues. V gave up 4 bases and J gave up 7 bases, with 14 bases separating them.